One and the same sample provided the 13 T cell receptor beta chains below, sequenced in a study of blood T cell repertoires in COVID-19. The table came from immunoSEQ multiplex PCR; TCRdb's copy has only in-frame clones and leaves some out. The top ten clones hold around 6% of a sample with about 37,000 clones, about nine tenths of them seen once. The sample consisted of peripheral blood. All receptors come from a woman older than 75 with acute or convalescent COVID-19.

The chain carries TRBV7-3 and TRBJ2-6; 8 bases are a match to TRBD1. The CDR3 runs to 18 residues. J lost 4 bases, V lost 0 bases, and 8 bases had no gene match. Germline CDR1 reads SGHTA; CDR2 reads FQGTGA. In nucleotides, the CDR3 is TGTGCCAGCAGCTTAACTTTTCAGGGGGCAGCGGGGGCCAACGTCCTGACTTTC. The encoded protein is CASSLTFQGAAGANVLTF.

The rearrangement links TRBV5-1 to TRBJ1-1; D not certain. The CDR3 contains 15 residues. Germline V gene lookup returns CDR1 SGHRS and CDR2 YFSETQ. The V end was cut by 0 bases, the J end by 1 base, with 10 bases between. CDR3 amino acids: CASSLVGGENTEAFF. The DNA for the CDR3 is TGCGCCAGCAGCTTGGTTGGCGGGGAGAACACTGAAGCTTTCTTT.

This chain uses TRBV30 with TRBJ2-1, with 9 bases lining up with TRBD1. The V and J ends lost 6 bases and 1 base, in that order; junction bases with no gene match: 10. CDR3 length equals 16 residues. From germline, CDR1 is GTSNPN and CDR2 SVGIG (reference sequence). The CDR3, as DNA: TGTGCCTGTACAAAAGACAGGGGGTTGTCCTACAATGAGCAGTTCTTC. Its protein product is CACTKDRGLSYNEQFF.

This clone was seen a single time. Mismatch with germline at one junction end may stem from a read error. V usage is TRBV7-7 and J usage is TRBJ2-5; 8 bases agree with TRBD2. The CDR3 covers 15 residues. Per germline, CDR1 SSHAT and CDR2 FNYEAQ (reference sequence). CDR3 residues: CASSFGGGQQETQYF. For the CDR3, the DNA is TGTGCTAGCAGCTTCGGCGGGGGGCAACAAGAGACCCAGTACTTC.

The chain couples TRBV11-1 to TRBJ1-6; TRBD1 matches 7 bases. The CDR3 loop spans 15 amino acids. In germline, CDR1 is SGHAT, CDR2 FQDESV (reference sequence). V lost 5 bases, J lost 13 bases, and 14 bases stayed unmatched. This chain's CDR3 is CASSLSGDSSRPLHF. The CDR3 DNA reads as TGTGCCAGCAGCCTATCGGGGGACAGTAGTCGGCCCCTCCACTTT.

The chain uses TRBV10-3 and TRBJ2-7; 7 nucleotides agree with TRBD1. V dropped 0 bases and J dropped 2; count of bases not matched to a gene: 1. This CDR3 has 14 residues. In germline, CDR1 is ENHRY, CDR2 SYGVKD. The CDR3 coding sequence is TGTGCCATCAGTGAGTCGAGGGGGCCCTACGAGCAGTACTTC. Residues: CAISESRGPYEQYF.

V gene TRBV11-1 combines with J gene TRBJ2-7; D is possibly TRBD1 (6 bases). V lost 0 bases and J 4 bases, leaving 13 bases between the germline ends. This CDR3 is 15 amino acids long. In germline, CDR1 is SGHAT, CDR2 FQDESV (reference sequence). The CDR3 loop reads CASSLAQDSVYEQYF. CDR3 DNA: TGTGCCAGCAGCTTAGCCCAGGACAGCGTATACGAGCAGTACTTC.

The chain recombines TRBV5-1 with TRBJ1-4, with D possibly matching TRBD1 (5 bases). V was shortened by 4 bases and J by 8 bases, with 12 bases between the two germline ends. This CDR3 has 13 amino acids. Germline V gene lookup returns CDR1 SGHRS and CDR2 YFSETQ. CDR3 sequence reads: CASSVQGGEKLFF. CDR3 DNA sequence: TGCGCCAGCAGCGTGCAGGGTGGCGAAAAACTGTTTTTT. Looking up the rest from reference TRBV5-1 and TRBJ1-4 gives the full variable domain: KAGVTQTPRYLIKTRGQQVTLSCSPISGHRSVSWYQQTPGQGLQFLFEYFSETQRNKGNFPGRFSGRQFSNSRSEMNVSTLELGDSALYLCASSVQGGEKLFFGSGTQLSVL.

V usage is TRBV6-4 and J usage is TRBJ1-2; 11 nucleotides align to TRBD1. The germline CDR1 and CDR2 sequences are MRHNA and SNTAGT. The trim removed 6 bases at V and 3 bases at J, leaving 6 bases unmatched. The CDR3 extends over 15 amino acids. CDR3 sequence reads: CASSPGQGADYGYTF. The CDR3 DNA reads TGTGCCAGCAGCCCTGGACAGGGGGCGGACTATGGCTACACCTTC.

The chain uses TRBV5-6 and TRBJ1-6, with 9 bases aligning to TRBD1. The CDR3 is made up of 17 amino acids. CDR1 SGHDT and CDR2 YYEEEE come from the germline V gene. J was trimmed by 9 bases and V by 2 bases; bases with no gene match: 12. The CDR3 region has the DNA TGTGCCAGCAGCTTCGGACAGGGGCTGTGGACCGGTTCACCCCTCCACTTT. It encodes CASSFGQGLWTGSPLHF. The full variable domain, in which reference TRBV5-6 and TRBJ1-6 provide the parts outside the CDR3, is DAGVTQSPTHLIKTRGQQVTLRCSPKSGHDTVSWYQQALGQGPQFIFQYYEEEERQRGNFPDRFSGHQFPNYSSELNVNALLLGDSALYLCASSFGQGLWTGSPLHFGNGTRLTVT.

This chain links TRBV6-5 with TRBJ2-2, with D hard to call. The CDR3 is 13 amino acids. Germline V lookup: CDR1 MNHEY, CDR2 SVGAGI. The V and J ends lost 2 bases and 5 bases respectively, with 6 bases between them. CDR3 sequence reads: CASSYPGTGELFF. The CDR3 nucleotides read TGTGCCAGCAGTTACCCCGGGACCGGGGAGCTGTTTTTT.

This clone showed up just once. This chain uses TRBV7-2 with TRBJ2-3, with TRBD2 identical over 7 bases. V lost 5 bases and J lost 0; bases outside the gene matches: 5. The CDR3 is made up of 15 amino acids. Germline assignment: CDR1 SGHTA and CDR2 FQGNSA. CDR3 in DNA: TGTGCCAGCAGCCCAAGCGGGGTCAGCACAGATACGCAGTATTTT. The encoded protein is CASSPSGVSTDTQYF.

This clone was recorded only once. The chain recombines TRBV18 with TRBJ2-5; 10 bases are a match to TRBD2. V trimming: 4 bases; J trimming: 0 bases; junction bases outside the gene matches: 26. Germline lookup yields CDR1 KGHSH and CDR2 LQKENI. The CDR3 is 23 residues long. CDR3 bases: TGTGCCAGCTCACTACACCCACCTACGAGGTCTAGCGGGGGAGAACCCTACCAAGAGACCCAGTACTTC. It is translated as CASSLHPPTRSSGGEPYQETQYF.